This entry concerns a single T cell receptor (beta chain). The sample belongs to a study of blood T cell repertoires in COVID-19. About the study: The United States, Italy and Spain were the sources of the acute and convalescent COVID-19 samples. T cells, B-cell-depleted T cells, or PBMCs supplied cDNA or gDNA.

In assigning cohorts, the study relied on participant-reported clinical history. Donors of Cohort 3 who recovered were those that had two negative PCRs, clearance, or symptom resolution. The CDR3 consists of 15 residues. V was pared by 0 bases and J by 6 bases, with 12 bases between. Germline V gene data show CDR1 as SGHDN and CDR2 as FVKESK. Sequencing was performed with immunoSEQ multiplex PCR; in TCRdb, only in-frame clones are kept and a portion is missing. The repertoire has 180,000 or so clones, almost 85% of them found once; the top ten carry more than 9.5%. The sample consisted of PBMCs or T cells enriched from blood (not recorded which). This clonotype was sampled from a man aged 50-60 years who had recovered from COVID-19. The chain carries TRBV14 and TRBJ1-5; no clear D. The CDR3 coding sequence is TGTGCCAGCAGCCAAGATGGACCAGGAGGTCAGCCCCAGCATTTT. This codes for CASSQDGPGGQPQHF.